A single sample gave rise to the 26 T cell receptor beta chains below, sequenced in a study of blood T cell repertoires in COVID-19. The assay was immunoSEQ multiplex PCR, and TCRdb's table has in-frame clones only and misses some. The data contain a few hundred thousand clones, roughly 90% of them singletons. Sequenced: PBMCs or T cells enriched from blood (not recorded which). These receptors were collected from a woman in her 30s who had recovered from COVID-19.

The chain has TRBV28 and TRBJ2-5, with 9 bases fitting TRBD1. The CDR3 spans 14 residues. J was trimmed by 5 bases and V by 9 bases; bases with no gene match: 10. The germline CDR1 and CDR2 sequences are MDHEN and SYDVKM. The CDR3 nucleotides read TGTGCCAGTCGGACAGGGGCCGTCAGGGAGACCCAGTACTTC. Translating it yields CASRTGAVRETQYF.

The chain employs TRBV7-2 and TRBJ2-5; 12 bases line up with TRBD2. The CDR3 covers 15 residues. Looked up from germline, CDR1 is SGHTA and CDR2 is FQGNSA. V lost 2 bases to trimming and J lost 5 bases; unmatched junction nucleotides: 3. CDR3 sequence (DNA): TGTGCCAGCAGCTTACCCCTAGCGGGAGGGGAGACCCAGTACTTC. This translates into CASSLPLAGGETQYF.

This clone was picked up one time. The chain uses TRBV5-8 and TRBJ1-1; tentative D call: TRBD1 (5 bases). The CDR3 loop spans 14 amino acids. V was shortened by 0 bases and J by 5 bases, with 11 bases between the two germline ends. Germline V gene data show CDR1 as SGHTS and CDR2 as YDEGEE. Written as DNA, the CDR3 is TGTGCCAGCAGCTTGGACACAGGTGGGACTGAAGCTTTCTTT. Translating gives CASSLDTGGTEAFF.

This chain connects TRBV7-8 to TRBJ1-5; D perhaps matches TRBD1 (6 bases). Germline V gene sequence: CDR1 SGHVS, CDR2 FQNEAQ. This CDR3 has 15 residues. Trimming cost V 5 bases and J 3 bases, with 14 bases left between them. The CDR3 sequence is CASSPRTVLNQPQHF. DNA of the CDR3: TGTGCCAGCAGCCCCAGGACAGTCCTCAATCAGCCCCAGCATTTT.

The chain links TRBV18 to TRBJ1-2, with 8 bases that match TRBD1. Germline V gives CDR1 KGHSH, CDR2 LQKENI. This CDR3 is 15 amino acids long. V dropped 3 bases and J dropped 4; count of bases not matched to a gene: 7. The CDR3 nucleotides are TGTGCCAGCTCACCCCCCCCAGGGGGCGTCTATGGCTACACCTTC. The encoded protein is CASSPPPGGVYGYTF.

The CDR3 sequence: CASRGAPGDTQYF. The CDR3 region has the DNA TGTGCCAGTAGGGGGGCCCCCGGAGATACGCAGTATTTT. V is TRBV19 and J is TRBJ2-3, with a possible D match to TRBD1 (6 bases). V was trimmed by 6 bases and J by 5 bases, leaving 12 bases between them. Germline CDR1 reads LNHDA; CDR2 reads SQIVND (reference sequence). The CDR3 has 13 amino acids. The full variable domain, rest sourced from reference TRBV19 and TRBJ2-3, is DGGITQSPKYLFRKEGQNVTLSCEQNLNHDAMYWYRQDPGQGLRLIYYSQIVNDFQKGDIAEGYSVSREKKESFPLTVTSAQKNPTAFYLCASRGAPGDTQYFGPGTRLTVL.

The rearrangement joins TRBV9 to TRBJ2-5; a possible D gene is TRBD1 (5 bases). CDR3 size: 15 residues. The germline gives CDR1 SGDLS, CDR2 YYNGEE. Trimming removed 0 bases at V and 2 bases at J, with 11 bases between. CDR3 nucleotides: TGTGCCAGCAGCGTAGTAGTAGGGGCACAAGAGACCCAGTACTTC. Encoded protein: CASSVVVGAQETQYF. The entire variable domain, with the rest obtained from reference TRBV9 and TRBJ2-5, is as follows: DSGVTQTPKHLITATGQRVTLRCSPRSGDLSVYWYQQSLDQGLQFLIQYYNGEERAKGNILERFSAQQFPDLHSELNLSSLELGDSALYFCASSVVVGAQETQYFGPGTRLLVL.

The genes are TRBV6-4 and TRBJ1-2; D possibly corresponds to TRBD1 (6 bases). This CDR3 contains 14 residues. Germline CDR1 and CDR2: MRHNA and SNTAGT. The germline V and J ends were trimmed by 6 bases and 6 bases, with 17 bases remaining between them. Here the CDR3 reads CASRSDRDSHGYTF. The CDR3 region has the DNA TGTGCCAGCAGGTCGGACAGAGACTCACATGGCTACACCTTC.

CDR3: CASSLSQTGGRSTEAFF. Written as DNA, the CDR3 is TGTGCCAGCAGTTTATCTCAGACAGGGGGCCGGAGCACTGAAGCTTTCTTT. The chain couples TRBV27 to TRBJ1-1; TRBD1 agrees at 10 bases. Germline assignment: CDR1 MNHEY and CDR2 SMNVEV (reference sequence). V was pared by 0 bases and J by 4 bases, with 8 bases of the junction left unmatched. The CDR3 is 17 residues long.

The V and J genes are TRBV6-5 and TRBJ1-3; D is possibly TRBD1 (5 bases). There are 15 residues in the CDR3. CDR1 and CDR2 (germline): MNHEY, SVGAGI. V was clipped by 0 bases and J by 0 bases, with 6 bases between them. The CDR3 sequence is CASSYSGGSGNTIYF. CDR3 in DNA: TGTGCCAGCAGTTACTCGGGGGGCTCTGGAAACACCATATATTTT.

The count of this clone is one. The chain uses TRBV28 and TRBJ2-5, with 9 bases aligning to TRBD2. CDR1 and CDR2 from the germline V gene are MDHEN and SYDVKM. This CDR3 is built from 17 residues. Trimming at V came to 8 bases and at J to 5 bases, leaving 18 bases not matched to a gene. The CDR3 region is CASFPLLAGNAGETQYF. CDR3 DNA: TGTGCCAGCTTTCCCCTGCTAGCGGGGAACGCCGGCGAGACCCAGTACTTC.

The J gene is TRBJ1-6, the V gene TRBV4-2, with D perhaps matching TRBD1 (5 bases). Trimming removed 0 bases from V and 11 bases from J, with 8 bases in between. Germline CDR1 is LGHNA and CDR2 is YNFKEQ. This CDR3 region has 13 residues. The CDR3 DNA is TGTGCCAGCAGCCAAGATAGGGGCACACCCCTCCACTTT. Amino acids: CASSQDRGTPLHF.

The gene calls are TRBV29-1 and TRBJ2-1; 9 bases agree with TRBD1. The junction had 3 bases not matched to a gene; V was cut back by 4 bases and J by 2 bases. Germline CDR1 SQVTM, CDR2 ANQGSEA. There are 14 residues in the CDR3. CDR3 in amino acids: CSVVTGGPYNEQFF. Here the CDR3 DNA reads TGCAGCGTTGTGACAGGGGGACCCTACAATGAGCAGTTCTTC.

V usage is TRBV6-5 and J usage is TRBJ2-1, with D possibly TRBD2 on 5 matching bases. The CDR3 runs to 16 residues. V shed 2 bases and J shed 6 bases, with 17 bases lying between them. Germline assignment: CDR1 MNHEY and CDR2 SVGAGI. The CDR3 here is CASSYEGNLAPNEQFF. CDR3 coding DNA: TGTGCCAGCAGTTACGAGGGCAACTTAGCGCCCAATGAGCAGTTCTTC.

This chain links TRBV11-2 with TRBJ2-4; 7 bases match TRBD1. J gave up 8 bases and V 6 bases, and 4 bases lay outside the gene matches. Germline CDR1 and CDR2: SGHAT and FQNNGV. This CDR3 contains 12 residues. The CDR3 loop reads CASSSTGDIQYF. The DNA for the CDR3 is TGTGCCAGCAGTTCCACAGGGGACATTCAGTACTTC.

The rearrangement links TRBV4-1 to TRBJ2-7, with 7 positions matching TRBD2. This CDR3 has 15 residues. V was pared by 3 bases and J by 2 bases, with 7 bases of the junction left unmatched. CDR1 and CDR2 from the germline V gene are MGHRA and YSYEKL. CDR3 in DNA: TGCGCCAGCAGCCACTTAGCGGGTATCCCCTACGAGCAGTACTTC. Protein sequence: CASSHLAGIPYEQYF.

The CDR3 nucleotides read TGTGCCAGCAGAGACACAGGGGTCCAAGGTACGCAGTATTTT. Encoded protein: CASRDTGVQGTQYF. This chain connects TRBV6-5 to TRBJ2-3; TRBD1 agrees at 7 bases. The CDR3 has 14 residues. The ends lost 6 bases at V and 8 bases at J; junction bases unmatched: 11. The germline gives CDR1 MNHEY, CDR2 SVGAGI.

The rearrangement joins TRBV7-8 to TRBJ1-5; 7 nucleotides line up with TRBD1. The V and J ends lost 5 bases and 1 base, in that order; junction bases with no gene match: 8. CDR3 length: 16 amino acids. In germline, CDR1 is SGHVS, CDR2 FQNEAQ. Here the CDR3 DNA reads TGTGCCAGCAGCCCCGTCACAGGGGTCAGCAATCAGCCCCAGCATTTT. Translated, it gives CASSPVTGVSNQPQHF.

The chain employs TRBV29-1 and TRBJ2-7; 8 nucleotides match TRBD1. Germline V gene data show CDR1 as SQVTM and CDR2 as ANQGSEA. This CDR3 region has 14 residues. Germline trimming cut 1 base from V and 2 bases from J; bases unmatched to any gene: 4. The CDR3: CSVEARGRPYEQYF. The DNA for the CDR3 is TGCAGCGTTGAAGCCAGGGGGCGCCCCTACGAGCAGTACTTC.

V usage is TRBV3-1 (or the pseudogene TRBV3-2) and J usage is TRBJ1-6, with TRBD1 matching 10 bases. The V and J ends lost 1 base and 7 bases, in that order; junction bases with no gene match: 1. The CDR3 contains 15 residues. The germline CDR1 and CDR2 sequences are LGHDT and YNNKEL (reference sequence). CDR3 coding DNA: TGTGCCAGCAGCCAAGGACAGGGGGCCAATTCACCCCTCCACTTT. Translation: CASSQGQGANSPLHF.

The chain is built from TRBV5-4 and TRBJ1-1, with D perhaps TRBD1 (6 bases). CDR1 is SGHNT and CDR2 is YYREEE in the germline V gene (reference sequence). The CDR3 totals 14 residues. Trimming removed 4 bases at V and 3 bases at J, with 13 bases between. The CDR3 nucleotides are TGTGCCAGCAGCAAACAGACAGGAGACACTGAAGCTTTCTTT. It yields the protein CASSKQTGDTEAFF.

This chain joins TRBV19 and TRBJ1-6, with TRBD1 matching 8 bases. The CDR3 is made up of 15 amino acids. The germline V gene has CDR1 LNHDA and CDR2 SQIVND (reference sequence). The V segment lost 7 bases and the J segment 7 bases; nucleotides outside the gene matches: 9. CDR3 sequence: CASNLQGGVNSPLHF. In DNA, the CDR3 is TGTGCCAGTAACCTACAGGGGGGCGTAAATTCACCCCTCCACTTT.

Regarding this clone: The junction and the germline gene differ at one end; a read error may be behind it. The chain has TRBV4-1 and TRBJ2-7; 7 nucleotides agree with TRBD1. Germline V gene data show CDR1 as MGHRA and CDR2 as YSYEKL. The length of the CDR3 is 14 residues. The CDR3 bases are TGCGCCAGCAGCCAAAGTGGACAGGTCAAGAACATGGTCTTC. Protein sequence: CASSQSGQVKNMVF.

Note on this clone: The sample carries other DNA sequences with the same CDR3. CDR3 nucleotide sequence: TGTGCCACCAGTGATTTGAGGGGTAACACCGGGGAGCTGTTTTTT. Residues: CATSDLRGNTGELFF. The chain is built from TRBV24-1 and TRBJ2-2, with a tentative D call TRBD1 (5 bases). Germline CDR1 KGHDR, CDR2 SFDVKD. V lost 0 bases and J lost 2, with 6 bases in between. CDR3 size: 15 residues.

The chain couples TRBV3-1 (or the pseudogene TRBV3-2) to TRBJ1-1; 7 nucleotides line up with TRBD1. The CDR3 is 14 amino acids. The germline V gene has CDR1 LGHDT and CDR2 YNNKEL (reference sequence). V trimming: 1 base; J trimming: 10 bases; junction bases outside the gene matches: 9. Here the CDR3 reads CASSQASDRDVAFF. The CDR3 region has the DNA TGTGCCAGCAGCCAAGCTAGTGACAGGGATGTAGCTTTCTTT.

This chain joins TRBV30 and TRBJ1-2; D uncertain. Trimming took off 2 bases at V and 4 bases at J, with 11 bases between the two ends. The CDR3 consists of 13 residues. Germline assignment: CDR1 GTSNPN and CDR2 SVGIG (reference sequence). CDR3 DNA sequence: TGTGCCTGGAGTCCTGGGCAGAGCTATGGCTACACCTTC. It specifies CAWSPGQSYGYTF. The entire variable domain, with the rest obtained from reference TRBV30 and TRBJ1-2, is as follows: SQTIHQWPATLVQPVGSPLSLECTVEGTSNPNLYWYRQAAGRGLQLLFYSVGIGQISSEVPQNLSASRPQDRQFILSSKKLLLSDSGFYLCAWSPGQSYGYTFGSGTRLTVV.